This TCR beta chain was found in a study of vaccination and CD4 T cells after COVID-19. Study information: Convalescent donors totaled six males and four females, including two who were Hispanic. Post-COVID samples had a sampling time that fell a median about 100 days after diagnosis (range 35 to 161).

Treatment indicated: roughly ten-day PBMC culture with coronavirus spike peptide pools or control peptides (ViraFEST assay). Dates of PCR positivity, March to December 2020, preceded the US Alpha, Beta and Delta variants. Oncomine TCR Beta short-read sequencing was applied to DNA from cultured CD4+ T cells. One entry per CDR3 protein, called by TCRdb with MiXCR from the PCR reads. Counted here are 7,000 to 8,500 distinct CDR3 sequences, approximately 60% occurring once; the ten biggest clones make up about 34%. This clonotype was found a few times. The antigen is unknown. The V gene end was trimmed by 5 bases and the J gene end by 5 bases; junction bases not matched to a gene: 7. This CDR3 is built from 14 residues. Per the germline V gene, CDR1 is SEHNR and CDR2 is FQNEAQ (reference sequence).

The sample consisted of CD4+ T cells from blood, cultured in vitro. This receptor was taken from a human donor who had recovered from COVID-19. The rearrangement links TRBV7-9 to TRBJ2-5; 8 bases map to TRBD2. The DNA of the CDR3 is TGTGCCAGCAGCCCGGGGGGGGCTTGGGAGACCCAGTACTTC. This translates into CASSPGGAWETQYF.